Listed below are T cell receptor beta chains from one sample, sequenced in a study of Graves' ophthalmopathy and Graves' hyperthyroidism. Each CDR3 protein is one row after TCRdb ran MiXCR on the multiplex PCR reads. The data hold approximately 540,000 distinct CDR3 sequences, with 39% observed a single time. Sequenced sample: peripheral blood or thyroid tissue (not recorded which). The receptor source for this set is an adult man with Graves' hyperthyroidism. Each CDR3 is given with its conserved first and last residue. D genes are given only for firm matches. Size tells how often a clone was seen (once, few, many) or the class of an expanded clone, and some rows leave it out.

TRBD2,TRBV7-9,TRBJ2-7,.,TGTGCCAGCAGCGGGACTATCTACGAGCAGTACTTC,CASSGTIYEQYF
TRBD2,TRBV24-1,TRBJ2-5,many,TGTGCCAGGACGGGACTAGAAGAGACCCAGTACTTC,CARTGLEETQYF
.,TRBV7-9,TRBJ1-1,many,TGCGCCAGCAGTCTGGCCGGAGAAAACACTGAAGCTTTCTTT,CASSLAGENTEAFF
.,TRBV11-1,TRBJ2-2,.,TGTGCCAGCAGTTTATTTGCGTTCGGGCGGGCGAACACCGGGGAGCTGTTTTTT,CASSLFAFGRANTGELFF
TRBD2,TRBV7-8,TRBJ2-5,.,TGTGCCAGCAGCCCCGGGACTAGCGGGGTCGGGGGGACCCAGTACTTC,CASSPGTSGVGGTQYF
TRBD2,TRBV7-9,TRBJ2-7,.,TGTGCCAGCACCCCCGGCGGACTAGCGGGAGTTGGGGACTACGAGCAGTACTTC,CASTPGGLAGVGDYEQYF
.,TRBV4-2,TRBJ2-2,many,TGTGCCAGCAGCCAGGGGACCGGGGAGCTGTTTTTT,CASSQGTGELFF
.,TRBV7-9,TRBJ1-2,many,TGTGCCAGCAGCTCCCGTGGGAATGGCTACACCTTC,CASSSRGNGYTF
TRBD2,TRBV20-1,TRBJ2-7,.,TGCAGTGCTAGGGAGCGGGGCACCTACGAGCAGTACTTC,CSARERGTYEQYF
TRBD1,TRBV20-1,TRBJ1-2,many,TGCAGTGCCGAGGACAGGGACGGCTACACCTTC,CSAEDRDGYTF
.,TRBV6-6,TRBJ2-7,few,TGTGCCAGCAGTTACGGATTCGGACTTAGGGACGGCGAGCAGTACTTC,CASSYGFGLRDGEQYF
TRBD1,TRBV7-9,TRBJ1-3,many,TGTGCCAGCAGCCAACCGGGACAGGGGGATCACGGAAACACCATATATTTT,CASSQPGQGDHGNTIYF
.,TRBV15,TRBJ1-1,few,TGTGCCACCAGCAGAGATACCCCAAGTCGGAACACTGAAGCTTTCTTT,CATSRDTPSRNTEAFF
.,TRBV7-2,TRBJ2-3,.,TGTGCCAGCAGCTTCCGGGACATAAGAGATACGCAGTATTTT,CASSFRDIRDTQYF
TRBD1,TRBV20-1,TRBJ1-2,many,TGCAGTGCTTCGCTAGGGACAGCTAACTATGGCTACACCTTC,CSASLGTANYGYTF